What follows are 10 T cell receptor beta chains derived from one specimen sequenced in a study of cytomegalovirus exposure and HLA in healthy donors. Primers included in the PCR were 60 Vbeta and 13 Jbeta primers. Clones were sequenced by immunoSEQ multiplex PCR, and TCRdb holds only the in-frame ones, with some missing. The table includes around 170,000 clones, around 80% detected once. Sequencing was done on a sample of PBMCs. These receptors came from a woman aged 40 to 50 in good health and CMV-seronegative.

The rearrangement uses TRBV6-4 and TRBJ1-1, with TRBD1 matching 7 bases. The CDR3 covers 17 residues. Germline V lookup: CDR1 MRHNA, CDR2 SNTAGT. V lost 4 bases to trimming and J lost 2 bases; unmatched junction nucleotides: 13. CDR3 in DNA: TGTGCCAGCAGTGCTTATCTAACAGGGGAAGCCAACACTGAAGCTTTCTTT. This encodes CASSAYLTGEANTEAFF.

The chain couples TRBV15 to TRBJ2-7; 11 bases match TRBD1. The junction had 6 bases not matched to a gene; V was cut back by 1 base and J by 4 bases. Germline CDR1 reads LNHNV; CDR2 reads YYDKDF (reference sequence). The CDR3 has 16 residues. The DNA for the CDR3 is TGTGCCACCAGCAGAGGAGGGACAGGGGGTTTGTACGAGCAGTACTTC. It codes for CATSRGGTGGLYEQYF.

This chain joins TRBV5-1 and TRBJ2-1; 15 bases match TRBD2. The junction had 5 bases not matched to a gene; V was cut back by 2 bases and J by 2 bases. Germline V gene data show CDR1 as SGHRS and CDR2 as YFSETQ. The CDR3 has 18 amino acids. CDR3 nucleotide sequence: TGCGCCAGCAGCTTCGGACTAGCGGGGGGGCGGGCCTACAATGAGCAGTTCTTC. Residues: CASSFGLAGGRAYNEQFF.

V gene TRBV13 combines with J gene TRBJ2-3, with 7 bases that match TRBD1. Losses at the gene ends were 5 bases for V and 1 base for J; bases not matched to a gene: 9. Germline assignment: CDR1 PRHDT and CDR2 FYEKMQ (reference sequence). This CDR3 region has 16 residues. The CDR3 protein is CASSLKGGAGTDTQYF. The CDR3 nucleotides read TGTGCCAGCAGCCTAAAAGGGGGCGCGGGCACAGATACGCAGTATTTT.

This chain uses TRBV9 with TRBJ1-3; D is ambiguous. Trimming shortened V by 4 bases and J by 0 bases, and 8 bases separated the two germline ends. CDR3 length: 14 residues. CDR1 and CDR2 (germline): SGDLS, YYNGEE. As DNA, the CDR3 is TGTGCCAGCAGCCCTCTCCCCTCTGGAAACACCATATATTTT. Its protein product is CASSPLPSGNTIYF.

V usage is TRBV5-8 and J usage is TRBJ2-2; TRBD1 matches at 7 bases. The ends lost 0 bases at V and 5 bases at J; junction bases unmatched: 7. There are 16 residues in the CDR3. Germline V gene lookup returns CDR1 SGHTS and CDR2 YDEGEE. In DNA form, the CDR3 reads TGTGCCAGCAGCTTGGCCGGGGCAGGGGGAACCGGGGAGCTGTTTTTT. It codes for CASSLAGAGGTGELFF.

The rearrangement uses TRBV6-5 and TRBJ2-7; 9 nucleotides line up with TRBD1. Germline CDR1 and CDR2: MNHEY and SVGAGI. The CDR3 is 15 amino acids. The V and J ends lost 7 bases and 7 bases, in that order; junction bases with no gene match: 14. For the CDR3, the DNA is TGTGCCAGCACCGACGGGACAGGGTTGGTGAGGGAGCAGTACTTC. Amino acids: CASTDGTGLVREQYF.

This chain connects TRBV11-3 to TRBJ2-1; the D is unclear. This CDR3 comprises 13 residues. Germline lookup yields CDR1 SGHNT and CDR2 YENEEA. V lost 3 bases and J 1 base, leaving 4 bases between the germline ends. The DNA for the CDR3 is TGTGCCAGCAGCTTGGAGTCCTACAATGAGCAGTTCTTC. Translation: CASSLESYNEQFF.

V and J are TRBV7-8 and TRBJ1-1; TRBD1 is a possible D gene (6 bases). This CDR3 region has 13 residues. The V end lost 1 base, the J end lost 4 bases, and 7 bases lay between the germline ends. From germline, CDR1 is SGHVS and CDR2 FQNEAQ. CDR3 nucleotide sequence: TGTGCCAGCAGCTTAGGACAGGCCACTGAAGCTTTCTTT. As protein: CASSLGQATEAFF.

The chain employs TRBV7-9 and TRBJ1-2; D is unclear. V was shortened by 1 base and J by 3 bases, with 12 bases between the two germline ends. The CDR3 consists of 15 residues. Germline assignment: CDR1 SEHNR and CDR2 FQNEAQ (reference sequence). In DNA form, the CDR3 reads TGTGCCAGCAGCTTAGGGGCCGGCCCAGACTATGGCTACACCTTC. It yields the protein CASSLGAGPDYGYTF.